This T cell receptor beta chain originates from a study of read filtering for tumor transcriptome and immune sequencing. V lost 4 bases and J lost 2; bases outside the gene matches: 9. CDR1 and CDR2 (germline): SGHTA, FQGNSA. The CDR3 totals 16 residues. This clonotype showed up many times. This library used roughly 400 ng RNA and molecular barcoded adaptors spanning alpha/delta and beta/gamma chains. In TCRdb, the reads were re-called with MiXCR into one record per CDR3 protein. Of about 130,000 distinct CDR3 sequences in the sample, 13% were seen once. The chain combines TRBV7-2 with TRBJ2-5; 8 bases map to TRBD1. Sequenced: a population of CD138-negative cells sorted from bone marrow. The receptor was derived from a donor over 35 with multiple myeloma. The CDR3 coding sequence is TGTGCCAGCAGCTCCCGCGAGACAGGGGATCAAGAGACCCAGTACTTC. Translation: CASSSRETGDQETQYF.